These T cell receptor beta chains were read from a single sample in a study of blood T cell repertoires in COVID-19. Some clones are missing from TCRdb's copy, which holds only in-frame ones; the method was immunoSEQ multiplex PCR. The data show about 230,000 clones, with approximately 80% seen just once and around 7% held by the top ten. Sequencing was performed on peripheral blood. These receptors all come from a woman at least 80 years old with COVID-19, enrolled during active disease. Each CDR3 is given with its conserved first and last residue. D genes are given only for firm matches. Some rows mark clone size as missing; the rest say once, few, many or name a class of expanded clone.

size,D,J,V,CDR3,DNA
NA,TRBD2,TRBJ2-2,TRBV11-3,CASSPLAGGTGELFF,TGTGCCAGCAGCCCCCTAGCGGGAGGCACCGGGGAGCTGTTTTTT
NA,NA,TRBJ1-4,TRBV25-1,CASSFMSEKLFF,TGTGCCAGCAGCTTCATGAGTGAAAAACTGTTTTTT
NA,TRBD2,TRBJ2-1,TRBV5-6,CASSWGLAGVGGEQFF,TGTGCCAGCAGTTGGGGACTAGCGGGAGTCGGAGGTGAGCAGTTCTTC
NA,NA,TRBJ2-7,TRBV27,CASSLKGIWDEQYF,TGTGCCAGCAGTTTAAAGGGGATTTGGGACGAGCAGTACTTC
NA,NA,TRBJ2-5,TRBV18,CASSPPGARAVETQYF,TGTGCCAGCTCACCACCTGGCGCCAGGGCAGTCGAGACCCAGTACTTC
few,NA,TRBJ1-2,TRBV2,CASSLSLYGYTF,TGTGCCAGCAGTCTAAGCCTCTATGGCTACACCTTC
once,NA,TRBJ1-6,TRBV4-2,CASSQDEVRGLYF,TGTGCCAGCAGCCAAGATGAGGTCAGGGGCCTTTACTTT
NA,NA,TRBJ1-1,TRBV18,CASSPLTGTEAFF,TGTGCCAGCTCACCCCTAACCGGCACTGAAGCTTTCTTT
NA,NA,TRBJ1-1,TRBV25-1,CASSVSIGGAFF,TGTGCCAGCAGTGTTTCGATAGGAGGAGCTTTCTTT
once,TRBD1,TRBJ1-4,TRBV3-1/TRBV3-2,CASSQGTGIPNEKLFF,TGTGCCAGCAGCCAAGGGACAGGGATTCCGAATGAAAAACTGTTTTTT
NA,TRBD2,TRBJ2-2,TRBV11-2,CASSPSGMNTGELFF,TGTGCCAGCAGCCCCAGCGGGATGAACACCGGGGAGCTGTTTTTT
NA,NA,TRBJ2-1,TRBV9,CASSAGGDSYNEQFF,TGTGCCAGCAGCGCCGGCGGGGACTCCTACAATGAGCAGTTCTTC
NA,NA,TRBJ2-7,TRBV6-2/TRBV6-3,CASSYQGWPYEQYF,TGTGCCAGCAGTTATCAGGGGTGGCCCTACGAGCAGTACTTC
NA,TRBD1,TRBJ2-5,TRBV11-2,CASSRDRGETQYF,TGTGCCAGTTCCAGGGACAGGGGAGAGACCCAGTACTTC
NA,TRBD2,TRBJ2-1,TRBV9,CASSVDGRESNEQFF,TGTGCCAGCAGCGTAGACGGGAGGGAATCCAATGAGCAGTTCTTC
NA,TRBD2,TRBJ2-4,TRBV7-9,CASSFGRNIQYF,TGTGCCAGCAGCTTCGGGAGGAACATTCAGTACTTC
NA,TRBD1,TRBJ1-2,TRBV5-1,CASTDPRDRNYGYTF,TGCGCCAGCACTGATCCCCGGGACAGGAACTATGGCTACACCTTC
few,NA,TRBJ2-7,TRBV18,CASSQYRDTALYEQYF,TGTGCCAGCTCACAATACCGGGACACAGCCCTCTACGAGCAGTACTTC
NA,NA,TRBJ1-3,TRBV30,CAWSRGGSGNTIYF,TGTGCCTGGAGTAGAGGGGGCTCTGGAAACACCATATATTTT
NA,TRBD1,TRBJ1-2,TRBV30,CAWTGGAYGYTF,TGTGCCTGGACAGGGGGCGCATATGGCTACACCTTC
NA,NA,TRBJ2-3,TRBV24-1,CATSDFGELTDTQYF,TGTGCCACCAGTGATTTTGGGGAGCTCACAGATACGCAGTATTTT
NA,NA,TRBJ2-2,TRBV4-1,CASSRTYPGERTGELFF,TGCGCCAGCAGCCGAACCTACCCGGGAGAGAGGACCGGGGAGCTGTTTTTT
NA,NA,TRBJ1-6,TRBV7-2,CASSPRGAPLHF,TGTGCCAGCAGCCCACGTGGAGCACCCCTCCACTTT
NA,TRBD2,TRBJ2-3,TRBV3-1/TRBV3-2,CASSWWTSGGSPDTQYF,TGTGCCAGCAGCTGGTGGACTAGCGGGGGGTCCCCGGATACGCAGTATTTT
few,NA,TRBJ1-6,TRBV9,CASSVAGEGAPLHF,TGTGCCAGCAGCGTAGCAGGGGAAGGCGCACCCCTCCACTTT
few,NA,TRBJ1-5,TRBV7-9,CASSYGSQPQHF,TGTGCCAGCAGCTACGGTAGTCAGCCCCAGCATTTT
NA,NA,TRBJ2-2,TRBV19,CASSTQGAGELFF,TGTGCCAGTAGTACACAGGGAGCCGGGGAGCTGTTTTTT
many,TRBD1,TRBJ1-6,TRBV2,CASSHETGLDSPLHF,TGTGCCAGCAGCCATGAGACAGGGTTGGATTCACCCCTCCACTTT
NA,NA,TRBJ1-1,TRBV7-2,CASSLDGTVNTEAFF,TGTGCCAGCAGCTTAGACGGGACTGTGAACACTGAAGCTTTCTTT
few,NA,TRBJ1-6,TRBV27,CASSLEGARYSPLHF,TGTGCCAGCAGTTTAGAGGGCGCCAGGTATTCACCCCTCCACTTT
NA,NA,TRBJ1-2,TRBV3-1/TRBV3-2,CASSLGSGYTF,TGTGCCAGCAGCCTTGGGAGTGGCTACACCTTC
few,TRBD1,TRBJ1-5,TRBV6-6,CASSYSIAGGVQPQHF,TGTGCCAGCAGTTACTCGATCGCAGGGGGCGTTCAGCCCCAGCATTTT
once,NA,TRBJ2-3,TRBV18,CASSPRLSEDTQYF,TGTGCCAGCTCACCGCGACTGAGTGAAGATACGCAGTATTTT
NA,TRBD1,TRBJ1-5,TRBV7-2,CASSLVGTGNQPQHF,TGTGCCAGCAGCTTAGTAGGGACAGGGAATCAGCCCCAGCATTTT
NA,TRBD2,TRBJ2-5,TRBV5-1,CASSGGGLAGQETQYF,TGCGCCAGCAGCGGAGGGGGACTAGCGGGCCAAGAGACCCAGTACTTC
once,TRBD1,TRBJ1-1,TRBV18,CASSPGRDRGPLLPEAFF,TGTGCCAGCTCACCAGGCCGGGACAGGGGACCTTTACTTCCTGAAGCTTTCTTT
NA,TRBD1,TRBJ1-2,TRBV5-1,CASSLTGQGASNYGYTF,TGCGCCAGCAGCTTGACCGGACAGGGGGCTTCTAACTATGGCTACACCTTC
few,TRBD2,TRBJ2-3,TRBV5-1,CASGEGRSTDTQYF,TGCGCCAGCGGGGAGGGGAGAAGCACAGATACGCAGTATTTT
NA,TRBD1,TRBJ1-3,TRBV7-9,CASSPRQGLRGGTIYF,TGTGCCAGCAGCCCCAGACAGGGGCTGAGAGGGGGCACCATATATTTT
NA,NA,TRBJ2-1,TRBV7-9,CASSPRGNRVTNEQFF,TGTGCCAGCAGCCCTAGAGGGAATCGGGTTACCAATGAGCAGTTCTTC
NA,NA,TRBJ2-1,TRBV5-1,CASSVGQLEGEQFF,TGCGCCAGCAGCGTAGGACAGTTAGAAGGTGAGCAGTTCTTC
NA,TRBD2,TRBJ2-7,TRBV13,CASSHRLAGTTYEQYF,TGTGCCAGCAGCCACCGACTAGCGGGGACAACCTACGAGCAGTACTTC
once,NA,TRBJ1-2,TRBV30,CAWSFVGSYGYTF,TGTGCCTGGAGTTTTGTGGGCAGCTATGGCTACACCTTC
once,TRBD2,TRBJ2-1,TRBV7-2,CASSLGSGRALSYNEQFF,TGTGCCAGCAGCTTAGGTAGCGGGAGGGCCCTCTCCTACAATGAGCAGTTCTTC
NA,NA,TRBJ2-7,TRBV6-5,CASSLSESYEQYF,TGTGCCAGCAGTCTGTCGGAGAGCTACGAGCAGTACTTC
NA,TRBD2,TRBJ2-5,TRBV28,CASSLAAGGEGNQYF,TGTGCCAGCAGTTTAGCAGCGGGGGGAGAGGGGAACCAGTACTTC
NA,TRBD2,TRBJ2-2,TRBV18,CASSPPGTSGGPGTGELFF,TGTGCCAGCTCACCACCCGGGACTAGCGGGGGGCCCGGCACCGGGGAGCTGTTTTTT
NA,NA,TRBJ2-3,TRBV10-3,CAISRSSTDTQYF,TGTGCCATCAGCAGATCTAGCACAGATACGCAGTATTTT
NA,TRBD2,TRBJ2-7,TRBV4-2,CASSGEFGRENEQYF,TGTGCCAGCTCGGGGGAGTTCGGGAGGGAAAACGAGCAGTACTTC
NA,NA,TRBJ1-6,TRBV5-1,CASSLAVQGLNSPLHF,TGCGCCAGCAGCTTGGCGGTTCAAGGACTTAATTCACCCCTCCACTTT
NA,NA,TRBJ2-7,TRBV12-3/TRBV12-4,CASSRGTSTKQYF,TGTGCCAGCAGTCGTGGGACATCCACCAAGCAGTACTTC